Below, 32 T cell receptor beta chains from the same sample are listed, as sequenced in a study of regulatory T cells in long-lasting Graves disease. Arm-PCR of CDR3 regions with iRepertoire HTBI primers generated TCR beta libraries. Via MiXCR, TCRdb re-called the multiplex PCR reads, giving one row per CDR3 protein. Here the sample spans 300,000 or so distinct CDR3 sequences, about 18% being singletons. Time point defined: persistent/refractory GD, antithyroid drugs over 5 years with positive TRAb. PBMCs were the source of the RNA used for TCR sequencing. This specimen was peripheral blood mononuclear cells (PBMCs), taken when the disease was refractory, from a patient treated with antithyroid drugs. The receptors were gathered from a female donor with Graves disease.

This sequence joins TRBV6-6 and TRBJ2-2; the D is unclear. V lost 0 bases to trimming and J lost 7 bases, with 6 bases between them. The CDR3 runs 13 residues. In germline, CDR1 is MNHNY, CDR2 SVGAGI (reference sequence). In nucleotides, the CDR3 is TGTGCCAGCAGTTACTCTAGTCACGGGGAGCTGTTTTTT. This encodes CASSYSSHGELFF.

This CDR3 reads CASSPGVPQGRGYTF. The CDR3 DNA is TGTGCCAGCAGCCCAGGGGTCCCGCAGGGTCGGGGCTACACCTTC. The chain combines TRBV3-1 with TRBJ1-2, with a weak D call TRBD1 (6 bases). The CDR3 loop spans 15 amino acids. The V and J ends lost 4 bases and 8 bases respectively, with 20 bases between them. Germline V gene lookup returns CDR1 LGHDT and CDR2 YNNKEL (reference sequence).

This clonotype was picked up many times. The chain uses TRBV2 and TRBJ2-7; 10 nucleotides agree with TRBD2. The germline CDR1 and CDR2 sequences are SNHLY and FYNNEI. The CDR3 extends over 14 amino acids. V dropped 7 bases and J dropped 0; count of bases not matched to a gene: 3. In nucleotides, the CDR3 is TGTGCCAGCACTAGACTAGCGGGCTCCTACGAGCAGTACTTC. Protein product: CASTRLAGSYEQYF.

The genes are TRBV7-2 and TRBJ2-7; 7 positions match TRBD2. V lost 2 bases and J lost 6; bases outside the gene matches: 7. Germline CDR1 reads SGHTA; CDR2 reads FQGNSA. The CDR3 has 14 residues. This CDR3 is CASSLSGGRCEQYF. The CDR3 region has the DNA TGTGCCAGCAGCTTATCCGGCGGGAGATGCGAGCAGTACTTC.

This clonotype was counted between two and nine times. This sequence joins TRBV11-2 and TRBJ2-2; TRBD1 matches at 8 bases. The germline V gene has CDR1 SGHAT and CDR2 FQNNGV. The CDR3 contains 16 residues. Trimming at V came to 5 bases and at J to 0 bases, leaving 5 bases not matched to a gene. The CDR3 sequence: CASSRRTGTNTGELFF. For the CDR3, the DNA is TGTGCCAGCAGCCGCCGGACAGGGACGAACACCGGGGAGCTGTTTTTT.

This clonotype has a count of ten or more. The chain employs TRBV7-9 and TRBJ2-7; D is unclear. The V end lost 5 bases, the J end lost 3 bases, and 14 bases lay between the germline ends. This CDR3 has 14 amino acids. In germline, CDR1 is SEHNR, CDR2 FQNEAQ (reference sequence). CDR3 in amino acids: CASSRSRYDYEQYF. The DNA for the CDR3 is TGTGCCAGCAGCCGCTCTAGGTACGACTACGAGCAGTACTTC.

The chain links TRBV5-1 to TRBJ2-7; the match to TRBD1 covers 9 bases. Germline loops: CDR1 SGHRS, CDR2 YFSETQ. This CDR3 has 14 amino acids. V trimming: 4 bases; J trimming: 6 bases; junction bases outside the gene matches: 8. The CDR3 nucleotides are TGCGCCAGCAGCCGGGACAGGGACTTTTCCGAGCAGTACTTC. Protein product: CASSRDRDFSEQYF.

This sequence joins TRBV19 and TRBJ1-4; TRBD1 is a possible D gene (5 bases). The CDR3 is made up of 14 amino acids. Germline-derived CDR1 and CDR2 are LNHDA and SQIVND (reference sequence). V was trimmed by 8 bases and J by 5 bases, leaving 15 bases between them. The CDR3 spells CASRLRQTNEKLFF. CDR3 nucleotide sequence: TGTGCCAGTCGACTTCGACAGACGAATGAAAAACTGTTTTTT.

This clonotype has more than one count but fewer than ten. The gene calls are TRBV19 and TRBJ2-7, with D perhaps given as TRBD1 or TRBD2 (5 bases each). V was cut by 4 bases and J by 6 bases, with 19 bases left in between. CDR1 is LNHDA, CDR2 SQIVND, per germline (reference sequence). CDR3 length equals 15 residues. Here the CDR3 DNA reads TGTGCCAGTAGTAGCCGGGACGGACTTTACGGCGAGCAGTACTTC. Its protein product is CASSSRDGLYGEQYF.

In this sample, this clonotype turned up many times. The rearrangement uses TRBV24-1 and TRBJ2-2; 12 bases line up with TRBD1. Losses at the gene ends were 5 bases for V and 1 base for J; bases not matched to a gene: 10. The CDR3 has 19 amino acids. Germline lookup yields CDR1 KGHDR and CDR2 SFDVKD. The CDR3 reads CATSALGRDRGQNTGELFF. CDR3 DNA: TGTGCCACCAGTGCCCTGGGCCGGGACAGGGGGCAGAACACCGGGGAGCTGTTTTTT.

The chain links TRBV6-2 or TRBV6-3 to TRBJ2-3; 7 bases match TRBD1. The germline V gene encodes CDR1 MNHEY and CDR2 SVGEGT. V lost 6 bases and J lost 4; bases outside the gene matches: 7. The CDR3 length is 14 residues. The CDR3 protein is CASSGTVPPDTQYF. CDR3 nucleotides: TGTGCCAGCAGCGGGACAGTCCCGCCAGATACGCAGTATTTT.

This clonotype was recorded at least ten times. CDR3 nucleotides: TGTGCCAGCAGCCGGGGCTCGGATCAGCCCCAGCATTTT. This sequence encodes CASSRGSDQPQHF. The V and J genes are TRBV7-2 and TRBJ1-5, with a tentative D call TRBD1 (5 bases). CDR1 SGHTA and CDR2 FQGNSA come from the germline V gene. The V gene lost 5 bases and the J gene lost 5 bases, with 10 bases spanning the gap. This CDR3 comprises 13 residues. Supplemented by reference TRBV7-2 and TRBJ1-5, the full variable domain reads GAGVSQSPSNKVTEKGKDVELRCDPISGHTALYWYRQSLGQGLEFLIYFQGNSAPDKSGLPSDRFSAERTGGSVSTLTIQRTQQEDSAVYLCASSRGSDQPQHFGDGTRLSIL.

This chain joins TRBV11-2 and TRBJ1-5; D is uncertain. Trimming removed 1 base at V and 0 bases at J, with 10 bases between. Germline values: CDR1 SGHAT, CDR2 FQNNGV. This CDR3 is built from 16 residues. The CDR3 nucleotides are TGTGCCAGCAGCTTAGTGGGCGGCAGTAGCAATCAGCCCCAGCATTTT. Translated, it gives CASSLVGGSSNQPQHF. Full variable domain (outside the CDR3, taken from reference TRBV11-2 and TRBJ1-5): EAGVAQSPRYKIIEKRQSVAFWCNPISGHATLYWYQQILGQGPKLLIQFQNNGVVDDSQLPKDRFSAERLKGVDSTLKIQPAKLEDSAVYLCASSLVGGSSNQPQHFGDGTRLSIL.

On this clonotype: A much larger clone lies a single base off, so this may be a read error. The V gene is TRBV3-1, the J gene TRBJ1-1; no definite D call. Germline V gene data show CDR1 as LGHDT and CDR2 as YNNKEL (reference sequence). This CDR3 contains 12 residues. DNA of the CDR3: TGTGCCGGCAGCCCAGGCGGCGGAGGAGCTTTCTTT. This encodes CAGSPGGGGAFF.

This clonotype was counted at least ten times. For the CDR3, the DNA is TGCGCCAGCAGCAGCGGACAGACCTATGGCTACACCTTC. Protein: CASSSGQTYGYTF. The V call is TRBV5-1, the J call TRBJ1-2; tentative D call: TRBD1 (6 bases). CDR3 length: 13 residues. Trimming removed 4 bases at V and 4 bases at J, with 11 bases between. CDR1 is SGHRS and CDR2 is YFSETQ in the germline V gene.

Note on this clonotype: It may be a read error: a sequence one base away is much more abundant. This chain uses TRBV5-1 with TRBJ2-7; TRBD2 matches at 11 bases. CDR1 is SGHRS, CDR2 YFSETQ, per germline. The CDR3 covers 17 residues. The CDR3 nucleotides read TGCGCCAGCAGCTGGGGAAGACTAGCGGGGAGTACCTACGAGCAGCACTTC. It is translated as CASSWGRLAGSTYEQHF.

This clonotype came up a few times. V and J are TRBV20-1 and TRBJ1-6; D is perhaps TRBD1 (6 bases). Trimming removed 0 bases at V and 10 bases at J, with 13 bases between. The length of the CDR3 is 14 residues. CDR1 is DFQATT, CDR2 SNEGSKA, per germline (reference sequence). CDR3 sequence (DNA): TGCAGTGCTAGAGACCCGGGGGCGGCCTCACCCCTCCACTTT. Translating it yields CSARDPGAASPLHF.

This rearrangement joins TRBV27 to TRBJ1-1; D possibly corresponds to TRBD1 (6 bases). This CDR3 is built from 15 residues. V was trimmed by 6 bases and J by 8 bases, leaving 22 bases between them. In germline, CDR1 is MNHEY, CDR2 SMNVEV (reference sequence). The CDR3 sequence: CASRPIDELDSEAFF. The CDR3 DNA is TGTGCCAGCAGACCCATTGACGAATTGGACAGCGAAGCTTTCTTT.

CDR3: CASSSGNLGDEQYF. CDR3 coding DNA: TGTGCCAGCAGCTCGGGAAACCTAGGGGACGAGCAGTACTTC. The chain is built from TRBV7-9 and TRBJ2-7; D is possibly TRBD1 or TRBD2 (5 bases each). This CDR3 contains 14 residues. Germline V gene data show CDR1 as SEHNR and CDR2 as FQNEAQ (reference sequence). With 4 bases removed from V and 5 bases from J, the gap between germline ends came to 15 bases.

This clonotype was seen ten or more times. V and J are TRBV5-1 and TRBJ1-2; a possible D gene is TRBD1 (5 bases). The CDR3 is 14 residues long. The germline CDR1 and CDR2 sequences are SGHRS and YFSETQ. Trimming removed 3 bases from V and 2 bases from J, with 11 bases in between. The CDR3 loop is CASSSDTRNYGYTF. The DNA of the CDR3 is TGCGCCAGCAGCTCGGACACCCGGAACTATGGCTACACCTTC.

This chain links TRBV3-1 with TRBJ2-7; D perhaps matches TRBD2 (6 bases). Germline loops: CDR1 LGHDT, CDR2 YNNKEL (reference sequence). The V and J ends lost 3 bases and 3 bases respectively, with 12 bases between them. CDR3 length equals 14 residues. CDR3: CASSQGLVNYEQYF. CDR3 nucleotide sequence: TGTGCCAGCAGCCAGGGACTTGTGAACTACGAGCAGTACTTC.

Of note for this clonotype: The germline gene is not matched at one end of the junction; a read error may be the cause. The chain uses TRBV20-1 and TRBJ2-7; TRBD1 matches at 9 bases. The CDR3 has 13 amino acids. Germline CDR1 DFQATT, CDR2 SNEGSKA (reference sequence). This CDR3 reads CGALDRGPHEQYF. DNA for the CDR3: TGCGGTGCTCTGGACAGGGGACCCCACGAGCAGTACTTC.

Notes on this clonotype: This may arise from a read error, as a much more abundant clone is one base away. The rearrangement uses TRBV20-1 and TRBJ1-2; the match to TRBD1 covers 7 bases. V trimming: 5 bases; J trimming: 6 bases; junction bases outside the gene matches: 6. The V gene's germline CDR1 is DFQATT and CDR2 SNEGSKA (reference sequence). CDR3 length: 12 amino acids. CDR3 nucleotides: TGCAGTGCTCTCGAGGGACAGCATGGCTACACCTTC. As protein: CSALEGQHGYTF.

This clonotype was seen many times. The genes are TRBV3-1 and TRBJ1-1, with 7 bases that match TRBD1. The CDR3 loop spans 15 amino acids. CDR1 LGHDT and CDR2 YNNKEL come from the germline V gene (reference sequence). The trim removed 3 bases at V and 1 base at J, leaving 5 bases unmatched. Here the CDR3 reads CASSQMGQTNTEAFF. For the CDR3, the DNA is TGTGCCAGCAGCCAGATGGGACAGACGAACACTGAAGCTTTCTTT.

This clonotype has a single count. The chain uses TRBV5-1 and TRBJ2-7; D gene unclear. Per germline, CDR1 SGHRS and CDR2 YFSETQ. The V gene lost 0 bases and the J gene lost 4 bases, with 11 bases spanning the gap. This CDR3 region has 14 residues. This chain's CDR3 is CASSLEVPLYEQYF. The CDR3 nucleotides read TGCGCCAGCAGCTTGGAGGTACCTTTGTACGAGCAGTACTTC. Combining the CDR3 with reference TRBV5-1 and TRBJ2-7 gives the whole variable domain KAGVTQTPRYLIKTRGQQVTLSCSPISGHRSVSWYQQTPGQGLQFLFEYFSETQRNKGNFPGRFSGRQFSNSRSEMNVSTLELGDSALYLCASSLEVPLYEQYFGPGTRLTVT.

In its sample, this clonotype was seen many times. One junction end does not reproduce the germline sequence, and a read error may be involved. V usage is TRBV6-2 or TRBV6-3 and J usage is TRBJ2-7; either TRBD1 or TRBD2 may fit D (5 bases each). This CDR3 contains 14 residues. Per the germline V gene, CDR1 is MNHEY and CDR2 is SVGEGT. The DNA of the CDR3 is TGTGCCAGCAGCTACTCCGGGACGGGCTCTGAGCAGTACTTC. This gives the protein CASSYSGTGSEQYF.

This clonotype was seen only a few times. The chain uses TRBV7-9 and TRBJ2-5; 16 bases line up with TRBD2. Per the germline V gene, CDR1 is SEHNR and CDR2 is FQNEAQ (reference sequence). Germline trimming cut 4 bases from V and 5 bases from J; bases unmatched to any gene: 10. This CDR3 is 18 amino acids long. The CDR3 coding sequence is TGTGCCAGCAGCTCCACGGGACTAGCGGGGGGGCTTACCGAGACCCAGTACTTC. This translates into CASSSTGLAGGLTETQYF.

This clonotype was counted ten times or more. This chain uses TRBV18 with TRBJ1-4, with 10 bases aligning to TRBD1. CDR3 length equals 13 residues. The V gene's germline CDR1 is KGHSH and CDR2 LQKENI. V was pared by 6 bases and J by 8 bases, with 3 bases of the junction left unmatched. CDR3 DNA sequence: TGTGCCAGCTCTGGACAGGGGGAAGAAAAACTGTTTTTT. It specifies CASSGQGEEKLFF.

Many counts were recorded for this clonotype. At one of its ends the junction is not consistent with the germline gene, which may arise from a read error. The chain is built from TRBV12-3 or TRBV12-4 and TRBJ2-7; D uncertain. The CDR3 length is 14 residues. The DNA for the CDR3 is TGTGCCAGCAGCTTAGGTGACATATCCTACGAGCAGTACTTC. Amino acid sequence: CASSLGDISYEQYF.

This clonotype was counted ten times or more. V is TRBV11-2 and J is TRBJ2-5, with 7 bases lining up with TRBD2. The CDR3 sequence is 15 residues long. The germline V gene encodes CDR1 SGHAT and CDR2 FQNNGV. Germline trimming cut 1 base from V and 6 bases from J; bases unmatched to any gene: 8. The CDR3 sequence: CASSLGPLAAQTQYF. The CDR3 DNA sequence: TGTGCCAGCAGCTTAGGCCCTCTAGCGGCCCAGACCCAGTACTTC.

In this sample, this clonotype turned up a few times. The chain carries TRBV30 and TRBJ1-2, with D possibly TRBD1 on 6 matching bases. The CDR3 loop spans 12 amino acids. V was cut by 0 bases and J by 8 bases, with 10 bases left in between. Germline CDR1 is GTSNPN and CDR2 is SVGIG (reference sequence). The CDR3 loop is CAWSVGQGGYTF. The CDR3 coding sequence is TGTGCCTGGAGTGTTGGGCAGGGGGGCTACACCTTC.

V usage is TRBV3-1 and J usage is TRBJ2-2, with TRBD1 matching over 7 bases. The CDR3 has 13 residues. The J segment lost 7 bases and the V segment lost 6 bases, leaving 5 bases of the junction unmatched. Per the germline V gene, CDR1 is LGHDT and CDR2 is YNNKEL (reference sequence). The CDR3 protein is CASSRGLGGELFF. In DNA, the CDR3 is TGTGCCAGCAGTAGGGGGCTCGGCGGGGAGCTGTTTTTT. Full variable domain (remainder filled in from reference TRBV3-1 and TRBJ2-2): DTAVSQTPKYLVTQMGNDKSIKCEQNLGHDTMYWYKQDSKKFLKIMFSYNNKELIINETVPNRFSPKSPDKAHLNLHINSLELGDSAVYFCASSRGLGGELFFGEGSRLTVL.